This is a list of T cell receptor beta chains from one sample in a study of glioma-infiltrating T cells after dendritic cell vaccination. The data were produced by immunoSEQ multiplex PCR, yet TCRdb's version contains in-frame clones alone and is incomplete. The sample records more than 95,000 clones, almost 90% being singletons. The input for sequencing was blood, taken after dendritic cell vaccination. These TCRs come from a human donor with glioblastoma. The CDR3 runs from the conserved cysteine through the conserved F or W. Fields, in order: J gene, V gene, clone size, D gene, CDR3 DNA, CDR3 protein. A D gene is named only where the DNA matches it firmly. Not all rows give a size; the values are once, few, many and, for expanded clones, a class.

TRBJ2-1 TRBV9 . TRBD2 TGTGCCAGCAGCGTTCACCCAGCGGGATACAATGAGCAGTTCTTC CASSVHPAGYNEQFF
TRBJ2-1 TRBV5-4 . . TGTGCCAGCAGCTCGACAGTGGGAAATCACAATGAGCAGTTCTTC CASSSTVGNHNEQFF
TRBJ2-7 TRBV5-1 . TRBD2 TGCGCCAGCAGCGAGACTAGCGGGGGGGCGGTCCACGAGCAGTACTTC CASSETSGGAVHEQYF
TRBJ2-7 TRBV7-2 few TRBD1 TGTGCCAGCAGCTTAGCATCACGGACAGGAACCTACGAGCAGTACTTC CASSLASRTGTYEQYF
TRBJ2-1 TRBV11-3 . . TGTGCCAGCAGCCTGCTTAGGGGCAATGAGCAGTTCTTC CASSLLRGNEQFF
TRBJ2-2 TRBV11-3 once TRBD1 TGTGCCAGCAGACAACACAGGGGGCTTAGCGGGGAGCTGTTTTTT CASRQHRGLSGELFF
TRBJ1-1 TRBV27 . TRBD1 TGTGCCAGCAGTTTATTTGGACAGGGGAACACTGAAGCTTTCTTT CASSLFGQGNTEAFF
TRBJ2-1 TRBV30 . TRBD2 TGTGCCTGGAGTGTACCTAGCGGGGGCGGCAATGAGCAGTTCTTC CAWSVPSGGGNEQFF
TRBJ2-7 TRBV2 few . TGTGCCAGCAGCGACTATCGGTCCTCCTACGAGCAGTACTTC CASSDYRSSYEQYF
TRBJ1-5 TRBV5-6 . . TGTGCCAGCTCGGCTGGGCACAATCAGCCCCAGCATTTT CASSAGHNQPQHF
TRBJ2-7 TRBV10-3 . . TGTGCCATCAGTGAGGGGGGGGCCGGGTACGAGCAGTACTTC CAISEGGAGYEQYF
TRBJ1-1 TRBV4-1 . . TGCGCCAGCAGCCAAGATTTCGGTAACACTGAAGCTTTCTTT CASSQDFGNTEAFF
TRBJ2-5 TRBV18 once TRBD1 TGTGCCAGCTCACCAGCCGGGACAGGGCTAGAGACCCAGTACTTC CASSPAGTGLETQYF
TRBJ1-2 TRBV6-1 . . TGTGCCAGCAGCTCACAGGGCACGATGGCTGGCTACACCTTC CASSSQGTMAGYTF
TRBJ2-3 TRBV7-9 . TRBD1 TGTGCCAGCAGTCCTACTTCGGGACAGGACACAGATACGCAGTATTTT CASSPTSGQDTDTQYF
TRBJ2-1 TRBV5-1 . . TGCGCCAGCAGCTCCTACCCCGAGGGGGATGTTGAGCAGTTCTTC CASSSYPEGDVEQFF